This T cell receptor beta chain was profiled in a study of T-cell memory formation after mild COVID-19. This clonotype was found a few times. Each CDR3 protein gets one entry after TCRdb re-called the 5' RACE reads with MiXCR. The repertoire includes 450,000 to 700,000 distinct CDR3 sequences, 18% of them detected once, and around 12% sits in the top ten. Losses at the gene ends were 2 bases for V and 0 bases for J; bases not matched to a gene: 7. Looked up from germline, CDR1 is MNHNY and CDR2 is SVGAGI (reference sequence). This CDR3 spans 16 amino acids. This TCR was recovered from an adult woman who had mild COVID-19 (a few samples of this study predate the infection). Cell type and time point are not known. The chain joins TRBV6-6 to TRBJ2-7, with TRBD2 matching over 7 bases. The sample was PBMCs or a T cell subset sorted from them (not recorded which). This CDR3 is CASSYRRGRGSYEQYF. The CDR3 coding sequence is TGTGCCAGCAGTTACCGCAGAGGGAGGGGCTCCTACGAGCAGTACTTC.